This T cell receptor beta chain was sequenced during a study of cytomegalovirus exposure and HLA in healthy donors. These donors, healthy bone marrow donors, were studied. This CDR3 contains 17 residues. Germline CDR1 SEHNR, CDR2 FQNEAQ (reference sequence). Trimming cost V 5 bases and J 7 bases, with 24 bases left between them. The PCR contained 60 Vbeta and 13 Jbeta primers. The method was immunoSEQ multiplex PCR; TCRdb's version includes in-frame clones alone and lacks a portion of them. The sample includes over 200,000 clones, around 88% of them seen just once. The chain joins TRBV7-9 to TRBJ2-1, with D possibly being TRBD2 (6 bases). The source material was PBMCs. The source is a woman in her late teens or twenties in good health and CMV-seronegative. CDR3 loop: CASSQLPPSLAVNEQFF. The CDR3 nucleotides are TGTGCCAGCAGCCAACTACCCCCGTCACTAGCTGTAAATGAGCAGTTCTTC.